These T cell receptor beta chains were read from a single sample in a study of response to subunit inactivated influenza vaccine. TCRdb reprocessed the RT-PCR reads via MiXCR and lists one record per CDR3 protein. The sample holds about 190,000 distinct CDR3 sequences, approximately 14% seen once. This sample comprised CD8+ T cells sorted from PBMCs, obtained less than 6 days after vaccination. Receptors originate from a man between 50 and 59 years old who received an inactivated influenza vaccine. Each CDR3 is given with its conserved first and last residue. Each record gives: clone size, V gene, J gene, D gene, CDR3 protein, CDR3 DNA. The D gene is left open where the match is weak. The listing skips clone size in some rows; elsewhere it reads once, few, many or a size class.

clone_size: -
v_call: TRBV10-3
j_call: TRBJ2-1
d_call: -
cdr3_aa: CAISVLAPSSYNEQFF
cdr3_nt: TGTGCCATCAGTGTGTTGGCCCCTAGCTCCTACAATGAGCAGTTCTTC

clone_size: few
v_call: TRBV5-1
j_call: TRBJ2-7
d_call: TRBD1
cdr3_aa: CASSTGQGATYEQYF
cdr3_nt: TGCGCCAGCAGCACCGGACAGGGGGCAACCTACGAGCAGTACTTC

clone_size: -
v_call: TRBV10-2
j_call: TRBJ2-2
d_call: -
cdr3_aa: CASRNYPSGHTGELFF
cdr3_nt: TGCGCCAGCCGCAATTATCCTTCAGGGCACACCGGGGAGCTGTTTTTT

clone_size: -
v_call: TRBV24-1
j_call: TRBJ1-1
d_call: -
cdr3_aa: CATSDIRGPMNTEAFF
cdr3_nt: TGTGCCACCAGTGATATCCGGGGGCCTATGAACACTGAAGCTTTCTTT

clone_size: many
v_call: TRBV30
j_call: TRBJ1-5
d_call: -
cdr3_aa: CAWSVWGQPQHF
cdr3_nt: TGTGCCTGGAGTGTGTGGGGCCAGCCCCAGCATTTT

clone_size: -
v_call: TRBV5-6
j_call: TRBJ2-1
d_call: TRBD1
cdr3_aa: CASSLKGQGVYNEQFF
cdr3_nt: TGTGCCAGCAGCTTAAAAGGACAGGGAGTTTACAATGAGCAGTTCTTC

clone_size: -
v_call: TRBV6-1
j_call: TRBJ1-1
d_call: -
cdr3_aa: CASSPGAAVAEAFF
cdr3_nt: TGTGCCAGCAGCCCTGGGGCAGCGGTTGCTGAAGCTTTCTTT

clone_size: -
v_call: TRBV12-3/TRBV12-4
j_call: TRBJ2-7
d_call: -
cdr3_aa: CASSLTGRGYEQYF
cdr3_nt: TGTGCCAGCAGTTTAACAGGGCGAGGATACGAGCAGTACTTC

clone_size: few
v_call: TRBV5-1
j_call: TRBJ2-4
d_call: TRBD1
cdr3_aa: CASSYRGTGENIQYF
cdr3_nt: TGCGCCAGCAGCTACCGGGGGACAGGAGAAAACATTCAGTACTTC

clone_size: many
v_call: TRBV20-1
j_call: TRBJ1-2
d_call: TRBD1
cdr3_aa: CSARAGPGQGPGDYGYTF
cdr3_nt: TGCAGTGCTAGAGCTGGGCCGGGACAGGGGCCCGGGGACTATGGCTACACCTTC

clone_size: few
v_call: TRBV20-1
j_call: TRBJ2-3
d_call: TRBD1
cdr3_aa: CSARARDRPSTDTQYF
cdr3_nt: TGCAGTGCTAGAGCTAGGGACAGACCCAGCACAGATACGCAGTATTTT

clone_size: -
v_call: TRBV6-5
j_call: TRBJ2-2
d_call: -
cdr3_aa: CASSYYSETELFF
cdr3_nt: TGTGCCAGCAGTTACTATTCCGAGACTGAGCTGTTTTTT

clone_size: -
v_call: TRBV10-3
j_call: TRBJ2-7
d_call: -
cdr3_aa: CAITQGGTTYEQYF
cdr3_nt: TGTGCCATCACCCAAGGGGGGACTACCTACGAGCAGTACTTC

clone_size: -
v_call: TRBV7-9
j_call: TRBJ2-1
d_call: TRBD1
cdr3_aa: CASSLAGGFYNEQFF
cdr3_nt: TGTGCCAGCAGCTTAGCAGGGGGCTTTTACAATGAGCAGTTCTTC

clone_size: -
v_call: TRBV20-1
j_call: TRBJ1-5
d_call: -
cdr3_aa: CSAREKQGGQPQHF
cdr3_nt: TGCAGTGCTAGAGAGAAACAGGGAGGGCAGCCCCAGCATTTT

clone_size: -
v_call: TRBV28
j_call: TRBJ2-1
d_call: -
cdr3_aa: CASSAWTTSSYNEQFF
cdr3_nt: TGTGCCAGCAGTGCCTGGACTACCAGCTCCTACAATGAGCAGTTCTTC

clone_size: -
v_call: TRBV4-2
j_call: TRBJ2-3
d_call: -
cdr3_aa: CASSQDGEMSSTDTQYF
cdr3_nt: TGTGCCAGCAGCCAAGATGGCGAGATGTCAAGCACAGATACGCAGTATTTT

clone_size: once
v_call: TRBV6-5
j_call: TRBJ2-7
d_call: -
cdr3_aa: CASSSNTASEQYF
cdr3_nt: TGTGCCAGCAGTTCAAATACGGCTTCCGAGCAGTACTTC

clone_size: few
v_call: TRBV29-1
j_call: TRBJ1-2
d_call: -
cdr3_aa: CSVLDDYGYTF
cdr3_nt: TGCAGCGTTCTTGATGACTATGGCTACACCTTC

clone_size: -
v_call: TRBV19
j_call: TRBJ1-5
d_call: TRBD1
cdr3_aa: CASRKGQINQPQHF
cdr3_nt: TGTGCCAGTAGAAAGGGACAGATCAATCAGCCCCAGCATTTT

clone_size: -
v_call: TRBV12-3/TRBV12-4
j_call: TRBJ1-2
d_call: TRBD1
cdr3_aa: CASSLPGGTDGYTF
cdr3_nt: TGTGCCAGCAGTTTGCCAGGGGGTACGGATGGCTACACCTTC

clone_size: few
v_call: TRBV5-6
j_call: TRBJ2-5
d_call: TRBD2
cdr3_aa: CASSLVSGGQETQYF
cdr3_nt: TGTGCCAGCAGCTTGGTTAGCGGGGGTCAAGAGACCCAGTACTTC

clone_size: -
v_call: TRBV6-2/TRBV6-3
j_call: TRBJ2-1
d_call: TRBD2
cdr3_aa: CASKIAGGPGNEQFF
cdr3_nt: TGTGCCAGCAAAATAGCGGGAGGGCCGGGCAATGAGCAGTTCTTC

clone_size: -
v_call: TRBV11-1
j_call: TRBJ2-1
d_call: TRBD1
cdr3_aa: CASSLVRGPGEQFF
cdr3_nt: TGTGCCAGCAGCTTAGTTAGGGGGCCGGGTGAGCAGTTCTTC

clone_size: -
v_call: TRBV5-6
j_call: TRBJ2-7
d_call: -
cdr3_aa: CASSFWRGTVHEQYF
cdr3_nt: TGTGCCAGCAGCTTTTGGCGGGGTACGGTTCACGAGCAGTACTTC

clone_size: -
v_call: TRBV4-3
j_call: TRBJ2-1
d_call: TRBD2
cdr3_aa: CASSQASGAEQFF
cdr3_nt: TGCGCCAGCAGCCAGGCTAGCGGGGCTGAGCAGTTCTTC

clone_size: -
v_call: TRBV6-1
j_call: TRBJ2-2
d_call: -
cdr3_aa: CASSEAWTANTGELFF
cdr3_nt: TGTGCCAGCAGTGAAGCGTGGACCGCGAACACCGGGGAGCTGTTTTTT

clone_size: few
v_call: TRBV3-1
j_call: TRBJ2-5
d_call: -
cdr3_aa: CASSPPLGRGLGQETQYF
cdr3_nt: TGTGCCAGCAGCCCCCCCCTTGGACGGGGGTTGGGGCAAGAGACCCAGTACTTC

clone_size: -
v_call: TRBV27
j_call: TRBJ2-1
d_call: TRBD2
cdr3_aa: CASSLGGLAAGWQFF
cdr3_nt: TGTGCCAGCAGTTTGGGGGGACTAGCGGCAGGGTGGCAGTTCTTC

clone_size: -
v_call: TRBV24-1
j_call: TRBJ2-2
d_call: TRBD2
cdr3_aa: CATSDLAGGPQDTGELFF
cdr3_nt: TGTGCCACCAGTGACCTAGCGGGGGGGCCCCAGGACACCGGGGAGCTGTTTTTT

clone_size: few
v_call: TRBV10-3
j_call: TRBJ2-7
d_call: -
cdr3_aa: CAISELSRSYEQYF
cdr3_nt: TGTGCCATCAGTGAGCTGTCTAGGTCCTACGAGCAGTACTTC

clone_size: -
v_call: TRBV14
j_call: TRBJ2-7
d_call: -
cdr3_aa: CASSPVGGLNLYEQYF
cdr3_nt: TGTGCCAGCAGCCCGGTGGGGGGGCTGAACCTCTACGAGCAGTACTTC

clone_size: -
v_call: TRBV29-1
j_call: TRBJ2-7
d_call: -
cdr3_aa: CSVSLLGVYEQYF
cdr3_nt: TGCAGCGTCTCATTACTGGGGGTTTACGAGCAGTACTTC

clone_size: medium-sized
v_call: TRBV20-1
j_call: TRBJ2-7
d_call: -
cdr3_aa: CSARDGGGAYEQYF
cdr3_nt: TGCAGTGCTAGAGATGGAGGGGGGGCCTACGAGCAGTACTTC

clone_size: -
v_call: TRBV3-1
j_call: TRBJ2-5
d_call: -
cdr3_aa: CASSPLESETQYF
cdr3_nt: TGTGCCAGCAGCCCCTTGGAGTCAGAGACCCAGTACTTC

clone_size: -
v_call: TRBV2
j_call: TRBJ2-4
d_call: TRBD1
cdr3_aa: CASSEPRQGWGKNIQYF
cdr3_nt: TGTGCCAGCAGTGAACCCCGACAGGGATGGGGCAAAAACATTCAGTACTTC

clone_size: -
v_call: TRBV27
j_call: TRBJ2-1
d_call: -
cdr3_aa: CASSLTSPASTRYNEQFF
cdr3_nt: TGTGCCAGCAGTTTAACCTCGCCGGCTAGCACCCGATACAATGAGCAGTTCTTC

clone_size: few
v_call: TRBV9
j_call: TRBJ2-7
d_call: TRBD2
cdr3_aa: CASSPSGRVYEQYF
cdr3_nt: TGTGCCAGCAGCCCTAGCGGGAGGGTCTACGAGCAGTACTTC

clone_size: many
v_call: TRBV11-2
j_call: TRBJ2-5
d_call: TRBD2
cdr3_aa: CASSWTSGVGETQYF
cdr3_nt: TGTGCCAGCAGCTGGACTAGCGGAGTTGGAGAGACCCAGTACTTC

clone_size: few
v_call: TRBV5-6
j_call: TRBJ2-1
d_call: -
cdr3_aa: CASSLASAGEQFF
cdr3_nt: TGTGCCAGCAGCTTGGCTAGCGCGGGTGAGCAGTTCTTC

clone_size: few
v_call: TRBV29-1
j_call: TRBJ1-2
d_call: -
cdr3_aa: CSVPTVYGYTF
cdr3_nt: TGCAGCGTTCCGACAGTCTATGGCTACACCTTC

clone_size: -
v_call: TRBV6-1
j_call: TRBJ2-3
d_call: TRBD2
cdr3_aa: CASSGPGTSGLFPDTQYF
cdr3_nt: TGTGCCAGCAGTGGCCCCGGGACTAGCGGGCTTTTCCCGGATACGCAGTATTTT

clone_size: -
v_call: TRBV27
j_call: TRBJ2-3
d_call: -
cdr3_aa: CASILPWADTQYF
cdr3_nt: TGTGCCAGCATACTCCCGTGGGCAGATACGCAGTATTTT

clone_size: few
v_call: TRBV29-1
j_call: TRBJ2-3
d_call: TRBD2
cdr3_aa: CSVDVLAATDTQYF
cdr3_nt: TGCAGCGTTGACGTTCTAGCGGCCACAGATACGCAGTATTTT

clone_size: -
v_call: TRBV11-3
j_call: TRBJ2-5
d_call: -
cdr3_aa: CASSLGWDGETQYF
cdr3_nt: TGTGCCAGCAGCTTAGGGTGGGATGGGGAGACCCAGTACTTC

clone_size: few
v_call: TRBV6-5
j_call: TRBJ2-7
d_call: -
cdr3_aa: CASRTGTYEQYF
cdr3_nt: TGTGCCAGCAGAACAGGGACCTACGAGCAGTACTTC

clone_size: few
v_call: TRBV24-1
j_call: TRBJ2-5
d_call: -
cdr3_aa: CATTGPAGETQYF
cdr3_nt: TGTGCCACCACCGGCCCGGCGGGGGAGACCCAGTACTTC

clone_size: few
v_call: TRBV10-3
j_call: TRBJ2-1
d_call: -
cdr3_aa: CAIAPGSSYNEQFF
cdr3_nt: TGTGCCATAGCCCCAGGGAGCTCCTACAATGAGCAGTTCTTC

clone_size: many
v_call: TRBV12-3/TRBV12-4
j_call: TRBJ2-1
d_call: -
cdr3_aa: CASLPPWDSYNEQFF
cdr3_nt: TGTGCCAGCCTCCCTCCGTGGGACTCCTACAATGAGCAGTTCTTC

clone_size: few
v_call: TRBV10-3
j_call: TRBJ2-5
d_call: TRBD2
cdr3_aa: CAISGTTSGYETQYF
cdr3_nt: TGTGCCATCAGTGGGACGACTAGCGGTTATGAGACCCAGTACTTC

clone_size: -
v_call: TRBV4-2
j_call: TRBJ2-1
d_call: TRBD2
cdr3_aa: CASSQDGTSLVEQFF
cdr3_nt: TGTGCCAGCAGCCAAGACGGGACTAGCCTAGTTGAGCAGTTCTTC